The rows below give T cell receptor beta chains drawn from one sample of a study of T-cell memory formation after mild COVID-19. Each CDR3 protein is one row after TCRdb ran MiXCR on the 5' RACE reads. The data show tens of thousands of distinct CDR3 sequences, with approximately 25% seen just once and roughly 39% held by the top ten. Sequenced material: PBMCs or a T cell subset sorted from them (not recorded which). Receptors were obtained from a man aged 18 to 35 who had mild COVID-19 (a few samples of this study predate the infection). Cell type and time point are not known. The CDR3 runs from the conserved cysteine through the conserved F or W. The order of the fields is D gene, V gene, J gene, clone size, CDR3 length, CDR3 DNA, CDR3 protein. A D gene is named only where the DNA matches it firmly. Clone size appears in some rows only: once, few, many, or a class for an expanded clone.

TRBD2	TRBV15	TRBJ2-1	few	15	TGTGCCACCAGCAGGGGACTAGGGGAGGGCAATGAGCAGTTCTTC	CATSRGLGEGNEQFF
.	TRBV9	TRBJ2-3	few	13	TGTGCCAGCAGCGAACTCTCTGGGGATACGCAGTATTTT	CASSELSGDTQYF
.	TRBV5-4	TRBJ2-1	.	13	TGTGCCAGCAGCCCACAGGATAACAATGAGCAGTTCTTC	CASSPQDNNEQFF
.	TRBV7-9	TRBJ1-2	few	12	TGTGCCAGCAGCGATGAGCTGGGTGGCTACACCTTC	CASSDELGGYTF
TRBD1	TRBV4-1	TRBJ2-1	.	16	TGCGCCAGCAGCCTGTCGACAGGGGGCACCTACAATGAGCAGTTCTTC	CASSLSTGGTYNEQFF
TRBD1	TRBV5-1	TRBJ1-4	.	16	TGCGCCAGCAGCTGGGACAGTTTTACAACTAATGAAAAACTGTTTTTT	CASSWDSFTTNEKLFF
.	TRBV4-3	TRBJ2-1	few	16	TGCGCCAGCAGCCAAGAGGAGGGGACAGACTACAATGAGCAGTTCTTC	CASSQEEGTDYNEQFF
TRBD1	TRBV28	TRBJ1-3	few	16	TGTGCCAGCAGGCCAGCGACAGGGGGCAGTGGAAACACCATATATTTT	CASRPATGGSGNTIYF
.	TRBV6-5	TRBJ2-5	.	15	TGTGCCAGCAGTCCCGGGACCAGGTTGGGGAAAACCCAGTACTTC	CASSPGTRLGKTQYF
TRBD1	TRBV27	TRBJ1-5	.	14	TGTGCCAGCAGTTCCTTACAGGGGCCTCAGCCCCAGCATTTT	CASSSLQGPQPQHF
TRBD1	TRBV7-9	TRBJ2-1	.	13	TGTGCCAGCAGCCCTCGACAGGGGCATGAGCAGTTCTTC	CASSPRQGHEQFF
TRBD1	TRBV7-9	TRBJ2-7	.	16	TGTGCCAGCAGCTTACCACCTTTTGGACAGGGGTACGAGCAGTACTTC	CASSLPPFGQGYEQYF
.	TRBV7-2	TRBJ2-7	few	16	TGTGCCAGCAGCTTAGCGCCACAGATCAGCTCCTACGAGCAGTACTTC	CASSLAPQISSYEQYF
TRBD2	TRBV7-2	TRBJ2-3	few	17	TGTGCCAGCAGCTCGAGAAATAGCGGGGTGGTCCCAGATACGCAGTATTTT	CASSSRNSGVVPDTQYF
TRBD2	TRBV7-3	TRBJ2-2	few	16	TGTGCCAGCAGCCCGAGCCCAGCGGGGGACACCGGGGAGCTGTTTTTT	CASSPSPAGDTGELFF
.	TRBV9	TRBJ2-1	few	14	TGTGCCAGCAGCGTGTCCGGGACCCCCAATGAGCAGTTCTTC	CASSVSGTPNEQFF
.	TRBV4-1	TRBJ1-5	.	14	TGCGCCAGCAGCACATTTGCGGGCAATCAGCCCCAGCATTTT	CASSTFAGNQPQHF
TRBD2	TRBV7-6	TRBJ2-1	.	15	TGTGCCAGCAGCTTAGCGGCTAGCGGGACTAATGAGCAGTTCTTC	CASSLAASGTNEQFF
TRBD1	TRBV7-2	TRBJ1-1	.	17	TGTGCCAGCAGCTTAGGGGCAGGGGGCGGAGTGAACACTGAAGCTTTCTTT	CASSLGAGGGVNTEAFF
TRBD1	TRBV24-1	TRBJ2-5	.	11	TGTGCCACCAGTGAGGACAGGGAGGTTTACTTC	CATSEDREVYF
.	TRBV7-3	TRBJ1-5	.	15	TGTGCCAGCCTACTAGGTGGGGGGCGGAGTCAGCCCCAGCATTTT	CASLLGGGRSQPQHF
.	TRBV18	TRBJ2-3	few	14	TGTGCCAGCTCACCACCACTAACGCAGGATACGCAGTATTTT	CASSPPLTQDTQYF
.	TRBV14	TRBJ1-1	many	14	TGTGCCAGCAGCCCCCGCGGAGCGAACACTGAAGCTTTCTTT	CASSPRGANTEAFF
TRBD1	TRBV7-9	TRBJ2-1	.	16	TGTGCCAGCAGCACCCGGACAGGGAGCTCCTACAATGAGCAGTTCTTC	CASSTRTGSSYNEQFF
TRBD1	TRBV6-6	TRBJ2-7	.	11	TGTGCCAGCACCTTAGGGACAGGGATGTACTTC	CASTLGTGMYF
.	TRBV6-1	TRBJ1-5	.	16	TGTGCCAGCAGCCTTCCGGGGGGGTTGGGGTTTCAGCCCCAGCATTTT	CASSLPGGLGFQPQHF
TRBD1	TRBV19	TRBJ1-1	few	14	TGTGCCAGTAGTCACAGGGGTGGGGGTACTGAAGCTTTCTTT	CASSHRGGGTEAFF
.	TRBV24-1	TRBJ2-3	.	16	TGTGCCACCAGTGATGCCCAGGGCACTTTAGGGGATACGCAGTATTTT	CATSDAQGTLGDTQYF
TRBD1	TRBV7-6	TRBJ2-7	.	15	TGTGCCAGCAGCCAGGGGGATGACAGAGCCTACGAGCAGTACTTC	CASSQGDDRAYEQYF
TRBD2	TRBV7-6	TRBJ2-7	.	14	TGTGCCAGCAGCATTCGGACTAGCGGCTACGAGCAGTACTTC	CASSIRTSGYEQYF
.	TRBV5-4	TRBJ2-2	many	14	TGTGCCAGCAGCTTCGGGGTATCCACCGGGGAGCTGTTTTTT	CASSFGVSTGELFF
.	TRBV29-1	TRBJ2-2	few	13	TGCAGCGCCTACCAGGCCCTAGGGGGGGAGCTGTTTTTT	CSAYQALGGELFF
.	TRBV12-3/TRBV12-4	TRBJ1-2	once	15	TGTGCCAGCAGCCTCCCCTCGCAGAGCGACTATGGCTACACCTTC	CASSLPSQSDYGYTF
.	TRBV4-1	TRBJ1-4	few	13	TGCGCCAGCAGCCCCTTGGAGAACCGAAAACTGTTTTTT	CASSPLENRKLFF
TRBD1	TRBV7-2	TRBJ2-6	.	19	TGTGCCAGCAGCTGGAAAGGACAGGGGTCAATCTCTGGGGCCAACGTCCTGACTTTC	CASSWKGQGSISGANVLTF
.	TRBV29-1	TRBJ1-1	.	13	TGCAGCGTTGAGGGGCAAGACGGCACTGAAGCTTTCTTT	CSVEGQDGTEAFF
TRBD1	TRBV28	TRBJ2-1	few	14	TGTGCCAGCGGTCCCAGACAGGGGGTTAATGAGCAGTTCTTC	CASGPRQGVNEQFF
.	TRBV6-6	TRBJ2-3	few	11	TGTGCCAGCAGCACCCGGTATACGCAGTATTTT	CASSTRYTQYF
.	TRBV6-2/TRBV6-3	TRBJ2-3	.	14	TGTGCCAGCAGTTACTATCCAGGGACAGATACGCAGTATTTT	CASSYYPGTDTQYF
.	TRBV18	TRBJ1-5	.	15	TGTGCCAGCTCACCGGCAGGGGAGATCTGGCAGCCCCAGCATTTT	CASSPAGEIWQPQHF
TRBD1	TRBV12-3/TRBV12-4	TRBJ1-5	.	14	TGTGCCAGCAGTTTTCCAGGGGGCGGTCAGCCCCAGCATTTT	CASSFPGGGQPQHF